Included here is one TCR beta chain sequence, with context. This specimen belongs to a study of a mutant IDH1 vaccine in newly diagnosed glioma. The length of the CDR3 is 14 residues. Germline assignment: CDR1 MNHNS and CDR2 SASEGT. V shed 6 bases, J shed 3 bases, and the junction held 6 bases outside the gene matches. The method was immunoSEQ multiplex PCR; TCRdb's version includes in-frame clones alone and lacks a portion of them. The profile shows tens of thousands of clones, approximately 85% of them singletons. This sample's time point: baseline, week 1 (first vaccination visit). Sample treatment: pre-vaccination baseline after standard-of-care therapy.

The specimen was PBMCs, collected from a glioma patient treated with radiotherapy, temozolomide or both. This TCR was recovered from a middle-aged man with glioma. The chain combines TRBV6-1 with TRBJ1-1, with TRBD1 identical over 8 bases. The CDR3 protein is CASSRQGRDTEAFF. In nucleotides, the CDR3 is TGTGCCAGCAGCAGACAGGGGAGGGACACTGAAGCTTTCTTT.